The 18 T cell receptor beta chains below all came from one sample that was sequenced in a study of PD-1 blockade in classical Hodgkin lymphoma. Every patient experienced relapse after autologous stem cell transplantation, and brentuximab vedotin exposure varied. Repertoires were generated with immunoSEQ multiplex PCR, while TCRdb's copy carries only in-frame clones and drops some. The data hold roughly 50,000 clones, with roughly 80% observed a single time. The sample here was peripheral blood mononuclear cells (PBMCs), taken at baseline. The receptors were sampled from a human donor with classical Hodgkin lymphoma.

V and J are TRBV7-9 and TRBJ1-5; D is unresolved. Between the trimmed V and J ends, which lost 2 bases and 1 base, there was a span of 3 bases. Germline V gene data show CDR1 as SEHNR and CDR2 as FQNEAQ (reference sequence). The CDR3 is 13 amino acids. This chain's CDR3 is CASSLMSNQPQHF. The CDR3 nucleotides are TGTGCCAGCAGCTTAATGAGCAATCAGCCCCAGCATTTT.

The chain recombines TRBV7-2 with TRBJ2-7, with unresolved D. The CDR3 totals 14 residues. Germline values: CDR1 SGHTA, CDR2 FQGNSA. Trimming removed 3 bases from V and 4 bases from J, with 13 bases in between. The CDR3 DNA reads as TGTGCCAGCAGCTTTACGCCCCCAGCTTACGAGCAGTACTTC. This sequence encodes CASSFTPPAYEQYF. Full variable domain (outside the CDR3, taken from reference TRBV7-2 and TRBJ2-7): GAGVSQSPSNKVTEKGKDVELRCDPISGHTALYWYRQSLGQGLEFLIYFQGNSAPDKSGLPSDRFSAERTGGSVSTLTIQRTQQEDSAVYLCASSFTPPAYEQYFGPGTRLTVT.

The chain carries TRBV7-8 and TRBJ2-7; 8 bases are shared with TRBD2. CDR3 length equals 16 residues. Looked up from germline, CDR1 is SGHVS and CDR2 is FQNEAQ. V lost 4 bases to trimming and J lost 0 bases; unmatched junction nucleotides: 8. The CDR3 protein is CASSSSGGLSSYEQYV. The CDR3 bases are TGTGCCAGCAGCTCGAGCGGGGGCCTAAGCTCCTACGAGCAGTACGTC.

The genes are TRBV10-1 and TRBJ2-7, with D perhaps TRBD1 or TRBD2 (5 bases each). The CDR3 spans 13 residues. Trimming removed 4 bases at V and 2 bases at J, with 9 bases between. Germline values: CDR1 WNHNN, CDR2 SYGVQD (reference sequence). The CDR3 DNA is TGCGCCAGCAGTGGGGGGACGGCCTACGAGCAGTACGTC. Amino acid sequence: CASSGGTAYEQYV.

The rearrangement joins TRBV7-9 to TRBJ2-3; D ambiguous. The germline V gene encodes CDR1 SEHNR and CDR2 FQNEAQ (reference sequence). Trimming removed 5 bases at V and 4 bases at J, with 13 bases between. The CDR3 is 14 residues long. CDR3 nucleotide sequence: TGTGCCAGCAGCCCCAGGAACTCGGCAGATACGCAGTATTTT. This sequence encodes CASSPRNSADTQYF.

The chain is built from TRBV6-5 and TRBJ2-1; 10 nucleotides match TRBD2. Per the germline V gene, CDR1 is MNHEY and CDR2 is SVGAGI. The CDR3 has 15 residues. V gave up 6 bases and J gave up 7 bases; unmatched junction bases: 9. DNA for the CDR3: TGTGCCAGCAGCCTCTCCAGCGGGAGGGGGAATGAGCAGTTCTTC. This sequence encodes CASSLSSGRGNEQFF.

The rearrangement uses TRBV6-5 and TRBJ1-2, with D hard to call. The germline CDR1 and CDR2 sequences are MNHEY and SVGAGI. Trimming cost V 7 bases and J 8 bases, with 14 bases left between them. The CDR3 extends over 12 amino acids. Here the CDR3 DNA reads TGTGCCAGCAACGGGTCCCCGGGGGGCTACACCTTC. Translated: CASNGSPGGYTF.

The V gene is TRBV25-1, the J gene TRBJ2-3, with TRBD2 identical over 8 bases. With V trimmed by 5 bases and J by 0 bases, 4 bases remained unmatched. CDR3 length equals 15 residues. Germline V gene lookup returns CDR1 MGHDK and CDR2 SYGVNS. The CDR3 DNA reads as TGTGCCAGCAGTTCACTAGCGGAGAGCACAGATACGCAGTATTTT. It is translated as CASSSLAESTDTQYF.

V and J are TRBV6-1 and TRBJ1-1; D gene uncertain. The CDR3 has 13 amino acids. The germline V gene has CDR1 MNHNS and CDR2 SASEGT. The ends were cut back, 7 bases at V and 0 bases at J, with 9 bases in the middle. The CDR3 DNA reads TGTGCCAGCACCCCTACTGTGAACACTGAAGCTTTCTTT. This translates into CASTPTVNTEAFF.

The chain uses TRBV4-1 and TRBJ2-1; D unclear. This CDR3 is built from 15 residues. Deletions cut 1 base from V and 2 bases from J, with 9 bases between. Germline CDR1 reads MGHRA; CDR2 reads YSYEKL. CDR3 region: CASSQVKVTYNEQFF. CDR3 bases: TGCGCCAGCAGCCAAGTGAAGGTAACCTACAATGAGCAGTTCTTC.

V gene TRBV7-2 combines with J gene TRBJ2-2, with 12 bases that match TRBD1. V dropped 3 bases and J dropped 7; count of bases not matched to a gene: 9. The germline V gene has CDR1 SGHTA and CDR2 FQGNSA. This CDR3 spans 17 amino acids. This chain's CDR3 is CASSFIPGQGAGGELFF. In nucleotides, the CDR3 is TGTGCCAGCAGCTTTATCCCGGGACAGGGGGCCGGCGGGGAGCTGTTTTTT.

The chain has TRBV5-4 and TRBJ2-1; 8 positions agree with TRBD1. The germline V gene has CDR1 SGHNT and CDR2 YYREEE (reference sequence). The CDR3 sequence is 16 residues long. With V trimmed by 4 bases and J by 1 base, 7 bases remained unmatched. This CDR3 is CASSRGQALSYNEQFF. The CDR3 DNA is TGTGCCAGCAGCCGGGGACAGGCCCTATCCTACAATGAGCAGTTCTTC.

This chain uses TRBV9 with TRBJ2-3, with D hard to call. The CDR3 contains 15 residues. Trimming took 0 bases from V and 8 from J, leaving 16 bases between them. Germline V gene sequence: CDR1 SGDLS, CDR2 YYNGEE. The CDR3 protein is CASSVVPTGRSTQYF. As DNA, the CDR3 is TGTGCCAGCAGCGTAGTCCCGACCGGACGCTCTACGCAGTATTTT.

The sample holds a few counts of this clone. The chain carries TRBV10-3 and TRBJ1-2; 8 nucleotides line up with TRBD1. Trimming cost V 5 bases and J 8 bases; bases outside gene matches: 13. This CDR3 region has 15 residues. Germline V gene data show CDR1 as ENHRY and CDR2 as SYGVKD. DNA for the CDR3: TGTGCCATCAGTCCCGGACAGGGAAGGCATAGGGGCTACACCTTC. Its translation is CAISPGQGRHRGYTF.

This clone was found a few times. This sequence joins TRBV11-2 and TRBJ2-3; D gene unclear. The germline V gene encodes CDR1 SGHAT and CDR2 FQNNGV. Trimming removed 0 bases from V and 4 bases from J, with 5 bases in between. The CDR3 length is 13 residues. The CDR3 loop is CASSLEVADTQYF. The CDR3 coding sequence is TGTGCCAGCAGCTTAGAGGTGGCAGATACGCAGTATTTT. Together with reference TRBV11-2 and TRBJ2-3, the CDR3 gives the full variable domain: EAGVAQSPRYKIIEKRQSVAFWCNPISGHATLYWYQQILGQGPKLLIQFQNNGVVDDSQLPKDRFSAERLKGVDSTLKIQPAKLEDSAVYLCASSLEVADTQYFGPGTRLTVL.

This sequence joins TRBV5-4 and TRBJ1-1; perhaps TRBD1 as D (5 bases). V was clipped by 0 bases and J by 3 bases, with 9 bases between them. The CDR3 length is 14 residues. Germline loops: CDR1 SGHNT, CDR2 YYREEE (reference sequence). DNA for the CDR3: TGTGCCAGCAGCTTGGGGGGACCCTACACTGAAGCTTTCTTT. It is translated as CASSLGGPYTEAFF. The variable domain in full, with the rest retrieved from reference TRBV5-4 and TRBJ1-1, is ETGVTQSPTHLIKTRGQQVTLRCSSQSGHNTVSWYQQALGQGPQFIFQYYREEENGRGNFPPRFSGLQFPNYSSELNVNALELDDSALYLCASSLGGPYTEAFFGQGTRLTVV.

The chain recombines TRBV7-9 with TRBJ2-7; 12 bases agree with TRBD1. Germline CDR1 reads SEHNR; CDR2 reads FQNEAQ (reference sequence). J gave up 1 base and V 1 base, and 8 bases lay outside the gene matches. The CDR3 length is 18 residues. CDR3 sequence: CASSLGGTGGVNSYEQYV. CDR3 DNA sequence: TGTGCCAGCAGCTTAGGTGGGACAGGGGGCGTTAATTCCTACGAGCAGTACGTC.

This clone has only a few counts. The V call is TRBV5-6, the J call TRBJ1-4; 7 bases align to TRBD1. V was pared by 5 bases and J by 3 bases, with 7 bases of the junction left unmatched. This CDR3 region has 15 residues. CDR1 SGHDT and CDR2 YYEEEE come from the germline V gene. The CDR3: CASRVQGIANEKLFF. CDR3 DNA sequence: TGTGCCAGCAGAGTACAGGGGATCGCTAATGAAAAACTGTTTTTT.